This T cell receptor (beta chain) was identified during a study of control samples from healthy donors and cancer patients. V lost 1 base and J lost 4, with 13 bases in between. CDR1 and CDR2 (germline): LGHDT, YNNKEL (reference sequence). This CDR3 region has 16 residues. Sequenced by immunoSEQ multiplex PCR; TCRdb stores in-frame clones only, minus some. There are fewer than 500,000 clones in the sample; 75% to 95% occur only once, and just under 6.5% lies in the top ten. This clone has just one count. V and J are TRBV3-1 (or the pseudogene TRBV3-2) and TRBJ2-2, with D perhaps matching TRBD2 (6 bases). This TCR was sampled from a man aged 40-55 years with head and neck cancer. Sequencing was carried out using PBMCs. CDR3 coding DNA: TGTGCCAGCAGCCAAGGAGCGGGCACCCGCACCGGGGAGCTGTTTTTT. This encodes CASSQGAGTRTGELFF.